This T cell receptor (beta chain) originates from a study of blood T cell repertoires in COVID-19. Per the germline V gene, CDR1 is SQVTM and CDR2 is ANQGSEA. The CDR3 covers 14 residues. V lost 3 bases to trimming and J lost 4 bases, with 13 bases between them. Original data processing: It was from reference gene primer amplification that nucleated cell counts were estimated. TCRdb's copy holds only in-frame clones and misses some; the assay was immunoSEQ multiplex PCR. D and trimming were read from the DNA, whereas the V and J calls and clone size are those reported in that table. The data show roughly 56,000 clones, with less than 90% seen just once and roughly 10% held by the top ten.

The TCR originated in a human donor in a cohort sampled during active COVID-19. The chain joins TRBV29-1 to TRBJ2-1; D is unclear. Input material: peripheral blood. The CDR3 bases are TGCAGCGTTGAGTCCTTTTCGCGTTACAATGAGCAGTTCTTC. Amino acids: CSVESFSRYNEQFF.